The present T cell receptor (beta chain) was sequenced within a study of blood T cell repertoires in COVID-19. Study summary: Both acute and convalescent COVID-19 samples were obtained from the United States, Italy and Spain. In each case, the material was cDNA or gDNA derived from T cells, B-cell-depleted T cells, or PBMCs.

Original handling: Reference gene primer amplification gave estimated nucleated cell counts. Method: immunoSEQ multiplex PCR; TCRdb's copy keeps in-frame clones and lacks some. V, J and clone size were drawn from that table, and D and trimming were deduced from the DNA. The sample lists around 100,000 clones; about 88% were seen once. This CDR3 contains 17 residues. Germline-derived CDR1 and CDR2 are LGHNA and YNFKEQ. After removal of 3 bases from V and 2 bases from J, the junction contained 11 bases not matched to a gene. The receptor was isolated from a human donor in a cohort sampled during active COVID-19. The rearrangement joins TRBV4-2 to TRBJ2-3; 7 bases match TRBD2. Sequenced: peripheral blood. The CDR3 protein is CASSQRWAAGDTDTQYF. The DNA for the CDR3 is TGTGCCAGCAGCCAGAGATGGGCGGCGGGGGACACAGATACGCAGTATTTT.